Listed here are 19 T cell receptor beta chains from one sample, sequenced in a study of cytomegalovirus exposure and HLA in healthy donors. The PCR was carried out with 60 Vbeta primers and 13 Jbeta primers. Sequencing was performed with immunoSEQ multiplex PCR; in TCRdb, only in-frame clones are kept and a portion is missing. This sample has under 200,000 clones; approximately 70% occur once, and the top ten carry less than 2%. The material sequenced was PBMCs. Receptors originate from a young woman in good health and CMV-seronegative.

This clone has more than one count but fewer than ten. The rearrangement links TRBV9 to TRBJ1-5, with TRBD1 matching 7 bases. This CDR3 has 15 amino acids. Trimming took 5 bases from V and 1 from J; bases not matched to a gene: 6. The V gene's germline CDR1 is SGDLS and CDR2 YYNGEE. As DNA, the CDR3 is TGTGCCAGCAGTACAGGGGCGACGAGCAATCAGCCCCAGCATTTT. Protein sequence: CASSTGATSNQPQHF.

The chain carries TRBV29-1 and TRBJ2-1, with 12 bases lining up with TRBD2. This CDR3 is 17 amino acids long. The germline V gene has CDR1 SQVTM and CDR2 ANQGSEA. V lost 7 bases to trimming and J lost 4 bases; unmatched junction nucleotides: 14. The CDR3 DNA sequence: TGCAGCGCCCCTAGCGGGAGGGCCTCGGGGTTATACAATGAGCAGTTCTTC. Protein product: CSAPSGRASGLYNEQFF.

A single count supports this clone. J is TRBJ1-3 and V is TRBV6-5, with D uncertain. The CDR3 contains 15 residues. The germline V and J ends were trimmed by 5 bases and 0 bases, with 11 bases remaining between them. The germline V gene has CDR1 MNHEY and CDR2 SVGAGI. The chain's CDR3 is CASSPRLSSGNTIYF. The CDR3 bases are TGTGCCAGCAGTCCCAGGTTGAGCTCTGGAAACACCATATATTTT.

This chain uses TRBV5-4 with TRBJ2-4; 9 nucleotides agree with TRBD1. The germline V gene encodes CDR1 SGHNT and CDR2 YYREEE (reference sequence). The junction had 14 bases not matched to a gene; V was cut back by 4 bases and J by 0 bases. CDR3 length equals 19 residues. This chain's CDR3 is CASSPPPGTGSLAKNIQYF. The CDR3 nucleotides are TGTGCCAGCAGCCCGCCCCCAGGGACAGGGTCCCTAGCCAAAAACATTCAGTACTTC.

This clone was observed a single time. The genes are TRBV15 and TRBJ1-3; no clear D gene. The CDR3 length is 14 residues. With 0 bases removed from V and 1 base from J, the gap between germline ends came to 4 bases. The germline gives CDR1 LNHNV, CDR2 YYDKDF (reference sequence). The CDR3 DNA reads TGTGCCACCAGCAGAGAACGGTCTGGAAACACCATATATTTT. This encodes CATSRERSGNTIYF.

The chain links TRBV7-2 to TRBJ1-2; a possible D gene is TRBD1 (6 bases). V was trimmed by 1 base and J by 4 bases, leaving 22 bases between them. The CDR3 length is 18 residues. In germline, CDR1 is SGHTA, CDR2 FQGNSA. DNA for the CDR3: TGTGCCAGCAGCTTAGTGAGGTTTACAGGGAAAATCCCCTATGGCTACACCTTC. Its protein is CASSLVRFTGKIPYGYTF.

The gene calls are TRBV2 and TRBJ1-4; D is possibly TRBD1 (5 bases). V was clipped by 6 bases and J by 8 bases, with 7 bases between them. CDR1 is SNHLY and CDR2 is FYNNEI in the germline V gene. This CDR3 is built from 11 residues. The CDR3 loop is CASRGLEKLFF. The CDR3 DNA is TGTGCCAGCAGGGGGCTAGAAAAACTGTTTTTT.

There are a few counts of this clone. The chain has TRBV15 and TRBJ1-2; 9 bases are shared with TRBD1. The junction had 4 bases not matched to a gene; V was cut back by 0 bases and J by 5 bases. The CDR3 spans 15 residues. Germline lookup yields CDR1 LNHNV and CDR2 YYDKDF (reference sequence). Here the CDR3 DNA reads TGTGCCACCAGCAGAGAACAGGGGGCATTGTATGGCTACACCTTC. It translates to CATSREQGALYGYTF.

The chain uses TRBV7-3 and TRBJ2-5; tentative D call: TRBD2 (6 bases). The CDR3 covers 15 residues. The V gene lost 2 bases and the J gene lost 1 base, with 11 bases spanning the gap. CDR1 and CDR2 from the germline V gene are SGHTA and FQGTGA. CDR3 coding DNA: TGTGCCAGCAGCTTATGGGGAGGCAGCCAAGAGACCCAGTACTTC. Protein: CASSLWGGSQETQYF.

The count of this clone is one. CDR3 protein: CASRQAGEVDEQFF. Here the CDR3 DNA reads TGTGCCAGCAGACAGGCGGGAGAGGTCGATGAGCAGTTCTTC. V is TRBV6-5 and J is TRBJ2-1, with TRBD2 identical over 7 bases. The CDR3 extends over 14 amino acids. Germline CDR1 is MNHEY and CDR2 is SVGAGI. J was trimmed by 8 bases and V by 6 bases; bases with no gene match: 10.

The chain is built from TRBV7-9 and TRBJ2-7, with 7 bases fitting TRBD2. V shed 4 bases and J 4 bases; nucleotides not matched to a gene: 4. The CDR3 consists of 13 residues. Germline lookup yields CDR1 SEHNR and CDR2 FQNEAQ (reference sequence). CDR3 in DNA: TGTGCCAGCAGCTACATGCGGGGGTACGAGCAGTACTTC. It is translated as CASSYMRGYEQYF.

J is TRBJ2-1 and V is TRBV7-3; 9 bases map to TRBD2. The germline V gene encodes CDR1 SGHTA and CDR2 FQGTGA. The CDR3 length is 15 residues. Trimming cost V 5 bases and J 5 bases; bases outside gene matches: 7. CDR3 nucleotide sequence: TGTGCCAGCAGCGCGGCTAGCGGGACTCACAATGAGCAGTTCTTC. Protein sequence: CASSAASGTHNEQFF.

The CDR3: CASNGQGAAGNTIYF. DNA for the CDR3: TGTGCCAGCAACGGACAGGGCGCGGCTGGAAACACCATATATTTT. The chain uses TRBV6-1 and TRBJ1-3; 8 bases align to TRBD1. CDR1 is MNHNS, CDR2 SASEGT, per germline. The V gene end was trimmed by 7 bases and the J gene end by 2 bases; junction bases not matched to a gene: 7. The CDR3 runs to 15 residues.

This clone was detected a few times. The J gene is TRBJ1-1, the V gene TRBV28; a weak D match, TRBD1 (6 bases). Per the germline V gene, CDR1 is MDHEN and CDR2 is SYDVKM. V shed 7 bases and J shed 3 bases, with 12 bases lying between them. This CDR3 has 13 amino acids. The CDR3 sequence: CASNTGSYTEAFF. The CDR3 region has the DNA TGTGCCAGCAATACAGGGTCGTACACTGAAGCTTTCTTT.

The CDR3 region has the DNA TGTGCCAGCAGCTTAGCCGCGGGAGTTGATTTGGATACGCAGTATTTT. Protein sequence: CASSLAAGVDLDTQYF. The rearrangement links TRBV7-9 to TRBJ2-3, with 7 bases identical to TRBD2. The germline gives CDR1 SEHNR, CDR2 FQNEAQ (reference sequence). The V gene end was trimmed by 0 bases and the J gene end by 6 bases; junction bases not matched to a gene: 9. This CDR3 contains 16 residues.

The CDR3 DNA reads as TGTGCCAGCAGCTTAATGGTGACAGCATCGAACACCGGGGAGCTGTTTTTT. It is translated as CASSLMVTASNTGELFF. V and J are TRBV7-9 and TRBJ2-2, with TRBD1 as a possible D gene (5 bases). Per germline, CDR1 SEHNR and CDR2 FQNEAQ (reference sequence). Trimming stripped 2 bases from V and 0 bases from J, with 13 bases between. This CDR3 region has 17 residues. Full variable domain (missing parts from reference TRBV7-9 and TRBJ2-2): DTGVSQNPRHKITKRGQNVTFRCDPISEHNRLYWYRQTLGQGPEFLTYFQNEAQLEKSRLLSDRFSAERPKGSFSTLEIQRTEQGDSAMYLCASSLMVTASNTGELFFGEGSRLTVL.

This clone was recorded only once. The chain uses TRBV4-1 and TRBJ1-4; TRBD1 agrees at 12 bases. CDR1 MGHRA and CDR2 YSYEKL come from the germline V gene. Trimming cost V 1 base and J 3 bases; bases outside gene matches: 3. CDR3 length: 17 residues. The CDR3 sequence: CASSQGDRGRANEKLFF. CDR3 nucleotides: TGCGCCAGCAGCCAAGGGGACAGGGGGCGGGCTAATGAAAAACTGTTTTTT.

The chain's CDR3 is CASSLIKGVVNVLTF. The CDR3 region has the DNA TGTGCCAGCAGCTTAATTAAGGGGGTGGTCAACGTCCTGACTTTC. The rearrangement uses TRBV11-2 and TRBJ2-6; D perhaps matches TRBD1 (6 bases). This CDR3 is built from 15 residues. From germline, CDR1 is SGHAT and CDR2 FQNNGV. V lost 2 bases, J lost 9 bases, and 14 bases lay in between. Together with reference TRBV11-2 and TRBJ2-6, the CDR3 gives the full variable domain: EAGVAQSPRYKIIEKRQSVAFWCNPISGHATLYWYQQILGQGPKLLIQFQNNGVVDDSQLPKDRFSAERLKGVDSTLKIQPAKLEDSAVYLCASSLIKGVVNVLTFGAGSRLTVL.

J is TRBJ2-2 and V is TRBV19; D is possibly TRBD2 (7 bases). In germline, CDR1 is LNHDA, CDR2 SQIVND (reference sequence). This CDR3 region has 14 residues. V lost 8 bases and J lost 6, with 16 bases in between. This CDR3 is CASEGGRFAGELFF. The DNA for the CDR3 is TGTGCCAGTGAGGGGGGGCGCTTCGCCGGGGAGCTGTTTTTT.